This TCR beta chain was identified during a study of blood T cell repertoires in COVID-19 (dated by TCRdb to 2020 to 2021). With respect to the entire study: Samples from collaborators originated in the United States, Italy and Spain and spanned both the acute and convalescent phases of COVID-19. Where available, HLA class I and class II types were taken from metadata supplied by the sample provider and were not determined by assay-based typing. The prospective study material was composed of cDNA or gDNA derived from T cells, B-cell-depleted T cells, or PBMCs. The sample metadata nearly always contained a de-identified subject ID, COVID-19 status, age in years and sex. A freely available public database, intended as a resource for researchers studying the immune response to SARS-CoV-2, is where the repertoires were released. The samples were drawn from the first 160 participants of the ongoing ImmuneRACE study and from over a thousand subjects provided by 6 global collaborators. Deeply sampled blood TCRbeta repertoires from subjects exposed to, actively infected with, or recovered from COVID-19 were included in the dataset.

From the cysteine through the phenylalanine, the CDR3 covers 15 amino acids. The read is trimmed to its CDR3 DNA, 45 bases read in frame from base 1. Germline trimming amounts to 7 bases on V and 8 bases on J, with 19 as the count of junction bases outside the gene matches. Taken from the germline V gene, the CDR1 and CDR2 loops are SQVTM and ANQGSEA. To note about this clone: This clone's antigen is unknown. Base qualities were left out, and no much larger clone turns up one base away.

Overall study outcomes, separate from this receptor: The quantity of clinical and demographic metadata differed by source and by participant and was supplied without curation.

TCRbeta CDR3 regions were amplified from genomic DNA using the immunoSEQ Assay, a bias-controlled multiplex PCR. The study's processing was this. Within the assay, amplification of reference gene primers was used to estimate how many nucleated cells each sample contained. To quantify the absolute abundance of each unique TCRbeta CDR3 rearrangement, sequence reads were collapsed and filtered. Productive Simpson clonality was computed per sample as the square root of Simpson's diversity index over productive rearrangements. As stored in TCRdb, this immuneACCESS dataset retains in-frame rearrangements with V and J assigned. A fraction of the clones does not appear; measured against another copy, unresolved V genes explain less than half of the discrepancy, and the remainder lacks a known reason. That table is the source of V, J and clone size, and D and trimming were worked out from the DNA. This sample is represented by under 250,000 clones; roughly 82% of them were singletons. The top ten clones comprise roughly an eighth of the sample.

Each collaborating institution followed its own protocols to collect whole blood in K2EDTA tubes. Collaborator samples were shipped for TCRbeta analysis as frozen whole blood, isolated PBMCs, or DNA extracted from either sample type. The rearranged segments are TRBV29-1 and TRBJ1-2, and 7 junctional nucleotides match TRBD1. This TCR was sampled from a man at least 80 years old with acute or convalescent COVID-19. Sequenced material: peripheral blood. The CDR3 sequence is CSAREQGGAVSGYTF. The nucleotide sequence reads TGCAGCGCCCGGGAGCAGGGGGGCGCAGTGAGCGGCTACACCTTC.